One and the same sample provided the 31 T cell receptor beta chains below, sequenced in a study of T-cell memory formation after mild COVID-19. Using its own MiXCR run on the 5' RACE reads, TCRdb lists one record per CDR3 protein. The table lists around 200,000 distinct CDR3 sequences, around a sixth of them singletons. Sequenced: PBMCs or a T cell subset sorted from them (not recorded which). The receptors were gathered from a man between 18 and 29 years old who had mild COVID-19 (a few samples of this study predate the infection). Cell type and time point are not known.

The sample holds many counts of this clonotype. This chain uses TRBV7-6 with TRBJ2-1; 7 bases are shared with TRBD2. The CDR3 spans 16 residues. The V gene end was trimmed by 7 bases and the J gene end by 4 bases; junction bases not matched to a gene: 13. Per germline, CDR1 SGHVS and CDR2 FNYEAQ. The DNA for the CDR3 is TGTGCCAGCACCCTCCAGGTCGGGACTACATACAATGAGCAGTTCTTC. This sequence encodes CASTLQVGTTYNEQFF.

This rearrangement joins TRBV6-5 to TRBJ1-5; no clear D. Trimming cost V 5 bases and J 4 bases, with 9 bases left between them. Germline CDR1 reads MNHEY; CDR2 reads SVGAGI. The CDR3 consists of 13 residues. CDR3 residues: CASSRKGNQPQHF. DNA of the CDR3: TGTGCCAGCAGTCGCAAGGGAAATCAGCCCCAGCATTTT.

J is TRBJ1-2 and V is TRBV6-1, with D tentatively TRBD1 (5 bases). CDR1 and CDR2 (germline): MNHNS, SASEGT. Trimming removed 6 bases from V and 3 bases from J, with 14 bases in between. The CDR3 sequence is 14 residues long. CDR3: CASSSIWGDYGYTF. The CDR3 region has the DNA TGTGCCAGCAGCTCCATTTGGGGGGACTATGGCTACACCTTC.

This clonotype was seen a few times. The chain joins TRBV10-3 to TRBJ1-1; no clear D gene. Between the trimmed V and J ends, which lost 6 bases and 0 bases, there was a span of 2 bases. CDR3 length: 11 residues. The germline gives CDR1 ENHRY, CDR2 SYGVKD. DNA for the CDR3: TGTGCCATCAGGGTGAACACTGAAGCTTTCTTT. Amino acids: CAIRVNTEAFF.

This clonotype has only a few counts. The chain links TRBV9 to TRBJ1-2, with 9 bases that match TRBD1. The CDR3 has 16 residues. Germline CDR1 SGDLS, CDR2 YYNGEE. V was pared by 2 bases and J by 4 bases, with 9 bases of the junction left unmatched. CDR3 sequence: CASSVGPGQGGYGYTF. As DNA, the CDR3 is TGTGCCAGCAGCGTTGGACCGGGACAGGGTGGCTATGGCTACACCTTC.

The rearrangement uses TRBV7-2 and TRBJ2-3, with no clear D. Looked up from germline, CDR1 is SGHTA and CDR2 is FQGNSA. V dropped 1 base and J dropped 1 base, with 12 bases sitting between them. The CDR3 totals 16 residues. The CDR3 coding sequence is TGTGCCAGCAGCTTAGGAGGTTCAGGAGGCACAGATACGCAGTATTTT. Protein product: CASSLGGSGGTDTQYF.

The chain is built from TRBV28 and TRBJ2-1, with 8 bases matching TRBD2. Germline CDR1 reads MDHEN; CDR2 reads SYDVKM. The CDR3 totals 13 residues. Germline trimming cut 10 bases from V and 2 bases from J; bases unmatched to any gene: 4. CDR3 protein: CANRGGPYNEQFF. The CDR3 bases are TGTGCCAACCGGGGGGGCCCCTACAATGAGCAGTTCTTC.

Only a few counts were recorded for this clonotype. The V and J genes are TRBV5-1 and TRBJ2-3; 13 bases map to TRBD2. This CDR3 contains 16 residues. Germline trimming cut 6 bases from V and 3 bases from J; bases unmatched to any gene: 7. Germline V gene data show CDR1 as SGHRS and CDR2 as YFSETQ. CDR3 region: CASTGTSGTGTDTQYF. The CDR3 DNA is TGCGCCAGCACCGGGACTAGCGGGACGGGGACAGATACGCAGTATTTT.

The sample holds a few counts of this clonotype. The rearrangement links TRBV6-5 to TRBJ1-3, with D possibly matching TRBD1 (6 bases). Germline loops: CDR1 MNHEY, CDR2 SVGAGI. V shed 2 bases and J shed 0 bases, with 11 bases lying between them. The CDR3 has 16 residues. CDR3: CASSYGQPLSGNTIYF. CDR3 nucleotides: TGTGCCAGCAGTTACGGACAGCCTCTCTCTGGAAACACCATATATTTT.

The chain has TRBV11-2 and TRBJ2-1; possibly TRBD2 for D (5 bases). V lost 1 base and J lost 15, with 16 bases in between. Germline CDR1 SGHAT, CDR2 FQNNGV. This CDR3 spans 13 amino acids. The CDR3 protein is CASSLGGPQRGFF. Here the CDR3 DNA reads TGTGCCAGCAGCTTAGGAGGGCCCCAGCGAGGGTTCTTC.

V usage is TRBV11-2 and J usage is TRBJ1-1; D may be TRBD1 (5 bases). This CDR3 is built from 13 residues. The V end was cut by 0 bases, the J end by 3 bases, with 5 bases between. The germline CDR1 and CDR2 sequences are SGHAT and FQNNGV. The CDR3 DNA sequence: TGTGCCAGCAGCTTAGAAGGGGACACTGAAGCTTTCTTT. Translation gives CASSLEGDTEAFF.

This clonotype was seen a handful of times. The CDR3 nucleotides read TGTGCCATCAGTGACGGGGCAGATACGCAGTATTTT. Amino acid sequence: CAISDGADTQYF. The V and J genes are TRBV10-3 and TRBJ2-3; tentative D call: TRBD2 (5 bases). With 3 bases removed from V and 4 bases from J, the gap between germline ends came to 5 bases. Germline-derived CDR1 and CDR2 are ENHRY and SYGVKD. The CDR3 contains 12 residues.

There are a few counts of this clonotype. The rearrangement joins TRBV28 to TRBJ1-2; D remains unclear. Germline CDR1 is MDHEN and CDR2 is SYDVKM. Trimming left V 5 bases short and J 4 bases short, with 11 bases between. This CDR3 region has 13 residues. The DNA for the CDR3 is TGTGCCAGCAGTCTCTCACAGCGCTATGGCTACACCTTC. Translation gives CASSLSQRYGYTF.

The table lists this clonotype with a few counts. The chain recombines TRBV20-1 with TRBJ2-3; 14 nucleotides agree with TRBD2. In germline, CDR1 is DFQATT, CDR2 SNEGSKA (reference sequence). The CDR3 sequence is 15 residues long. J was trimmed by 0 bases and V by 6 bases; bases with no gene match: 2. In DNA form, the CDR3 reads TGCAGTGCCGGACTAGCGGGGGGTAGCACAGATACGCAGTATTTT. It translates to CSAGLAGGSTDTQYF.

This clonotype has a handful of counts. The CDR3 sequence: CASSPGQGGKEQYV. The CDR3 nucleotides are TGTGCCAGCTCACCGGGACAGGGGGGAAAGGAGCAGTACGTC. The chain has TRBV18 and TRBJ2-7; TRBD1 aligns across 11 bases. Germline values: CDR1 KGHSH, CDR2 LQKENI. CDR3 length equals 14 residues. With V trimmed by 3 bases and J by 7 bases, 5 bases remained unmatched.

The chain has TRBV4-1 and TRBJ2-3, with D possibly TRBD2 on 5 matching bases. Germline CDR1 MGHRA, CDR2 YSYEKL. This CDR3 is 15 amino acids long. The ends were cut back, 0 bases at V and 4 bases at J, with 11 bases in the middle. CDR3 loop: CASSQDSAGADTQYF. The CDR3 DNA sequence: TGCGCCAGCAGCCAAGATAGCGCGGGCGCAGATACGCAGTATTTT.

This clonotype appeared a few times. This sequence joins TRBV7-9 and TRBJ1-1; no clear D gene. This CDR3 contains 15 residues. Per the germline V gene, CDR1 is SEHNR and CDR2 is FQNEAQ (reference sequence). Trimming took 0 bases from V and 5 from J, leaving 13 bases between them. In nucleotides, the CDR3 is TGTGCCAGCAGCTTAGCGAGGGAGGGTTGGACTGAAGCTTTCTTT. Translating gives CASSLAREGWTEAFF. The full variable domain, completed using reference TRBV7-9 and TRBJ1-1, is DTGVSQNPRHKITKRGQNVTFRCDPISEHNRLYWYRQTLGQGPEFLTYFQNEAQLEKSRLLSDRFSAERPKGSFSTLEIQRTEQGDSAMYLCASSLAREGWTEAFFGQGTRLTVV.

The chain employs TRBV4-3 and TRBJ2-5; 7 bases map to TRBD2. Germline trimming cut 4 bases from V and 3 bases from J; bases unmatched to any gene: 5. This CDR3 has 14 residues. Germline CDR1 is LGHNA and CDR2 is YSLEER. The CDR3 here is CASSRGGTEETQYF. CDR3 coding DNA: TGCGCCAGCAGCCGGGGGGGAACAGAAGAGACCCAGTACTTC.

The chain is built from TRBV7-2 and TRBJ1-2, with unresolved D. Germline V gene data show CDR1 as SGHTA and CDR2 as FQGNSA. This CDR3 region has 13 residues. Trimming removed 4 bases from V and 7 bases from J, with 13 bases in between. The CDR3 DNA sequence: TGTGCCAGCAGCTACGGTGGGGTCCCTGGCTACACCTTC. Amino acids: CASSYGGVPGYTF.

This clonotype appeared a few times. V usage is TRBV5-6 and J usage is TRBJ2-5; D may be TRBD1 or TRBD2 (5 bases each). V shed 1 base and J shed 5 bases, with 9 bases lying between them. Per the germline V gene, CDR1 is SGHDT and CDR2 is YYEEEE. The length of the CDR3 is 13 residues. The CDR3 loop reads CASSLSGTETQYF. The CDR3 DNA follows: TGTGCCAGCAGCTTGTCTGGGACGGAGACCCAGTACTTC.

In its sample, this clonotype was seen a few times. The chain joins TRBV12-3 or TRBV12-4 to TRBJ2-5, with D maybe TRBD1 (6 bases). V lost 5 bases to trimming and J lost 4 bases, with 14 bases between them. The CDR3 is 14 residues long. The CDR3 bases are TGTGCCAGCAGTGACAACAGGGATCTAGAGACCCAGTACTTC. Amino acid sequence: CASSDNRDLETQYF.

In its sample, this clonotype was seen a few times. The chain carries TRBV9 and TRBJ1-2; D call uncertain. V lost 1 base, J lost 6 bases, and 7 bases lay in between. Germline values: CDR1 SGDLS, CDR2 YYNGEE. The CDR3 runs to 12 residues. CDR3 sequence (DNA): TGTGCCAGCAGCGTACTAGGGAATGGCTACACCTTC. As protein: CASSVLGNGYTF.

The chain's CDR3 is CASSQDVGRHLFYGYTF. DNA for the CDR3: TGCGCCAGCAGCCAAGATGTCGGGCGGCACCTCTTTTATGGCTACACCTTC. The V call is TRBV4-3, the J call TRBJ1-2; D ambiguous. V lost 0 bases to trimming and J lost 5 bases, with 19 bases between them. This CDR3 region has 17 residues. Germline V gene sequence: CDR1 LGHNA, CDR2 YSLEER.

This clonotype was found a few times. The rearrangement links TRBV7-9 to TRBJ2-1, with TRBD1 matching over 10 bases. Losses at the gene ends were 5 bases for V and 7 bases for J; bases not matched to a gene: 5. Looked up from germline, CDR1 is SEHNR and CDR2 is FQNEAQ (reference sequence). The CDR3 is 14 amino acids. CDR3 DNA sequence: TGTGCCAGCAGCCTGGGACAGGGGCGTAATGAGCAGTTCTTC. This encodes CASSLGQGRNEQFF.

CDR3 amino acids: CASNPPTGLYGANVLTF. CDR3 sequence (DNA): TGTGCCAGCAACCCCCCGACAGGGTTGTACGGGGCCAACGTCCTGACTTTC. The J gene is TRBJ2-6, the V gene TRBV6-1, with 7 bases lining up with TRBD1. The junction had 13 bases not matched to a gene; V was cut back by 7 bases and J by 4 bases. The CDR3 loop spans 17 amino acids. Germline V gives CDR1 MNHNS, CDR2 SASEGT.

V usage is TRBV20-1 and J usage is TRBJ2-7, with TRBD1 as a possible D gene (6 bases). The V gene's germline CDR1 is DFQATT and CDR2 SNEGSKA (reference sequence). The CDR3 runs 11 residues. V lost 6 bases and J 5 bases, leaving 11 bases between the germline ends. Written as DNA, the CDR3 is TGCAGTGCCCTGCAGGGGAACGAGCAGTACGTC. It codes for CSALQGNEQYV.

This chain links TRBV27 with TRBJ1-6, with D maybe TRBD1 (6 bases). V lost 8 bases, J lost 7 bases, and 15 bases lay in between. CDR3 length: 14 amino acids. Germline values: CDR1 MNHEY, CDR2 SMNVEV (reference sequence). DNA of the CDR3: TGTGCCAGCGGCCTCCAGGGGCCCAATTCACCCCTCCACTTT. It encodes CASGLQGPNSPLHF.

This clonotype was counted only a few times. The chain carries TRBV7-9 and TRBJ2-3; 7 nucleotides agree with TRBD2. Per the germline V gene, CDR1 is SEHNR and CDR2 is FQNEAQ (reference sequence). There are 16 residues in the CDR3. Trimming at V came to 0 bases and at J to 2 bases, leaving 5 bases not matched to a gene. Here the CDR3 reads CASSLAAGANTDTQYF. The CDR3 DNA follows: TGTGCCAGCAGCTTAGCGGCGGGAGCGAACACAGATACGCAGTATTTT. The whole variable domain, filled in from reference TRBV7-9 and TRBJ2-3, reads DTGVSQNPRHKITKRGQNVTFRCDPISEHNRLYWYRQTLGQGPEFLTYFQNEAQLEKSRLLSDRFSAERPKGSFSTLEIQRTEQGDSAMYLCASSLAAGANTDTQYFGPGTRLTVL.

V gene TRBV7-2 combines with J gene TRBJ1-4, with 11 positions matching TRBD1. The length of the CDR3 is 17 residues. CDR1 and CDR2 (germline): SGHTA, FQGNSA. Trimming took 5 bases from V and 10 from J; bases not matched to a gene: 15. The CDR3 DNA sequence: TGTGCCAGCAGCCGAGGCCGAGTGAGGACAGGGGGCGGAAAACTGTTTTTT. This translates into CASSRGRVRTGGGKLFF.

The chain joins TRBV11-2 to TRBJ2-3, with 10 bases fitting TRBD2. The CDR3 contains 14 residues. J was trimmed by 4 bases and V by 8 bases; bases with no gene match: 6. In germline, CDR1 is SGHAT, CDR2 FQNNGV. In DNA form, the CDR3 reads TGTGCCAGCGCGTTAACTAGCGGGGCAGATACGCAGTATTTT. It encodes CASALTSGADTQYF.

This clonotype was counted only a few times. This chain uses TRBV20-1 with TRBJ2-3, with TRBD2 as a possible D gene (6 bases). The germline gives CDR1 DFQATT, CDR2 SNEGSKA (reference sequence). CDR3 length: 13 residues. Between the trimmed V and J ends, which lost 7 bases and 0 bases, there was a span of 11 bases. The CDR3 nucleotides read TGCAGTGGGTTAGCGGCAAGCACAGATACGCAGTATTTT. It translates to CSGLAASTDTQYF.